The 14 T cell receptor beta chains below were found in one sample sequenced in a study of tumor-infiltrating lymphocytes in primary liver carcinoma. Extraction of RNA together with DNA used about 17-31 mg of unsorted bulk tissue. Researchers generated TCR beta cDNA from roughly 500 ng of total RNA, relying on a constant-region primer. Amplification in three nested multiplex PCR rounds with slightly modified ARM-PCR gave rise to TCR beta libraries. TRBV1-TRBV30 forward primers paired with a C-beta reverse primer were used in the first two PCR rounds, which ran approximately 11 cycles each. TCRdb re-analysed the multiplex PCR reads in MiXCR, keeping a single row per CDR3 protein. Of roughly 190,000 distinct CDR3 sequences listed, just under 85% are singletons. Sequenced material: tumor tissue from primary liver carcinoma. These TCRs come from a man between 35 and 55 years old with primary liver carcinoma and hepatitis B virus infection.

With regard to this clonotype: A much larger clone differs from this one at a single base, so this may be a read error. The chain has TRBV5-1 and TRBJ1-1; 10 positions match TRBD1. Germline V gives CDR1 SGHRS, CDR2 YFSETQ. V was clipped by 4 bases and J by 0 bases; unmatched bases: 6. CDR3 length equals 16 residues. CDR3 protein: CASSTRTGGMNTEAFF. The CDR3 coding sequence is TGCGCCAGCAGCACCCGGACAGGGGGAATGAACACTGAAGCTTTCTTT.

The chain is built from TRBV12-3 or TRBV12-4 and TRBJ2-1; 8 bases are a match to TRBD2. This CDR3 is built from 15 residues. The ends lost 5 bases at V and 10 bases at J; junction bases unmatched: 13. CDR3 nucleotides: TGTGCCAGCAGTATACAAACGGGAGGGCCCCACGAGCAGTTCTTC. Residues: CASSIQTGGPHEQFF.

The chain combines TRBV6-2 or TRBV6-3 with TRBJ1-1, with 10 bases that match TRBD1. In germline, CDR1 is MNHEY, CDR2 SVGEGT. The trim removed 6 bases at V and 1 base at J, leaving 8 bases unmatched. The CDR3 consists of 16 residues. The DNA for the CDR3 is TGTGCCAGCAGCCCTAGTCGGACAGGGGGGAACACTGAAGCTTTCTTT. Protein product: CASSPSRTGGNTEAFF.

The J gene is TRBJ1-6, the V gene TRBV30; D possibly corresponds to TRBD1 (5 bases). The CDR3 consists of 16 residues. The germline V and J ends were trimmed by 5 bases and 0 bases, with 14 bases remaining between them. Germline values: CDR1 GTSNPN, CDR2 SVGIG (reference sequence). Here the CDR3 reads CAWWLQGASYNSPLHF. The CDR3 DNA sequence: TGTGCCTGGTGGCTACAAGGGGCCTCCTATAATTCACCCCTCCACTTT.

Regarding this clonotype: This is likely a read error, given that the CDR3 carries no conserved phenylalanine or tryptophan at its end. This chain links TRBV11-2 with TRBJ1-5, with D tentatively TRBD1 (6 bases). Germline CDR1 reads SGHAT; CDR2 reads FQNNGV. There are 16 residues in the CDR3. The CDR3 region has the DNA TGTGCCAGCAGCCTAAAAGGGGGACTCACGAATCAGTCCCAGCATTAT. Residues: CASSLKGGLTNQSQHY.

This clonotype was recorded a few times. An end of the junction does not agree with germline; a read error may underlie this. This rearrangement joins TRBV29-1 to TRBJ1-1; 7 nucleotides agree with TRBD1. CDR3 length: 13 residues. Germline CDR1 is SQVTM and CDR2 is ANQGSEA. The CDR3 bases are TGCAGCGCTCCGGGACAGCTGGTGGCTGAAGTTCTCTTT. Its protein is CSAPGQLVAEVLF. The full variable domain, with the rest looked up from reference TRBV29-1 and TRBJ1-1, is SAVISQKPSRDICQRGTSLTIQCQVDSQVTMMFWYRQQPGQSLTLIATANQGSEATYESGFVIDKFPISRPNLTFSTLTVSNMSPEDSSIYLCSAPGQLVAEVLFGQGTRLTVV.

In regard to this clonotype: Since no conserved phenylalanine or tryptophan closes the CDR3, a read error is the likely cause. The chain employs TRBV29-1 and TRBJ2-7; tentatively, D is TRBD1 or TRBD2 (6 bases each). V shed 4 bases and J shed 4 bases, with 17 bases lying between them. This CDR3 is built from 14 residues. The germline gives CDR1 SQVTM, CDR2 ANQGSEA. The CDR3 bases are TGCAGCGTTGCCCCTTGGGGGGCCAAATACGAGCAGTACTAC. This sequence encodes CSVAPWGAKYEQYY.

Worth noting for this clonotype: At one end the junction does not follow the germline gene, possibly because of a read error. This chain links TRBV7-9 with TRBJ2-5; 7 positions match TRBD2. Germline V CDR1 and CDR2: SEHNR, FQNEAQ (reference sequence). The CDR3 extends over 14 amino acids. In DNA, the CDR3 is TGTGCCGGGGGGGGGGATCTCCACCAAGAGATCCAGTACTTC. Its protein is CAGGGDLHQEIQYF.

The CDR3 bases are TGTGCCAGCCAGGGACAGTTAGACACCGGGGAGCTGTTTTTT. Its translation: CASQGQLDTGELFF. The chain uses TRBV6-1 and TRBJ2-2, with TRBD1 identical over 7 bases. The germline V gene encodes CDR1 MNHNS and CDR2 SASEGT. This CDR3 spans 14 amino acids. J was trimmed by 3 bases and V by 8 bases; bases with no gene match: 6.

Remarks on this clonotype: This CDR3 is missing its conserved last phenylalanine or tryptophan, likely due to a read error. The DNA is left out, because the CDR3 cannot be placed on it with certainty; the CDR3 is given as TCRdb lists it. This chain links TRBV11-2 with TRBJ2-5. The CDR3 has 11 amino acids, counting both end residues. CDR1 is SGHAT, CDR2 FQNNGV, per germline. CDR3 sequence: CSSSLKETQNL.

As to this clonotype: This is likely a read error, given that the CDR3 carries no conserved phenylalanine or tryptophan at its end. This chain connects TRBV29-1 to TRBJ2-5, with a tentative D call TRBD2 (5 bases). The germline gives CDR1 SQVTM, CDR2 ANQGSEA. This CDR3 is 15 amino acids long. The CDR3 nucleotides are TGTAGCGTTGAAGGACCCGGGCACTTCCAAGAGACCCAGTACAAC. Translated: CSVEGPGHFQETQYN.

A note on this clonotype: Here the CDR3 omits its conserved ending phenylalanine or tryptophan, so a read error is the likely source. The rearrangement uses TRBV6-6 and TRBJ2-7, with a possible D match to TRBD1 (5 bases). The CDR3 runs to 13 residues. CDR1 is MNHNY and CDR2 is SVGAGI in the germline V gene (reference sequence). Trimming cost V 2 bases and J 8 bases, with 13 bases left between them. The CDR3 loop reads CASSYQGGYKQYI. The DNA of the CDR3 is TGTGCCAGCAGTTACCAGGGTGGGTACAAGCAGTACATC.

This clonotype has just a few counts. In this CDR3 the conserved last residue, phenylalanine or tryptophan, is missing, so a read error is likely. This chain connects TRBV6-1 to TRBJ1-5; 8 bases agree with TRBD1. The trim removed 11 bases at V and 5 bases at J, leaving 20 bases unmatched. The CDR3 is 17 residues long. Germline CDR1 MNHNS, CDR2 SASEGT. The CDR3 protein is CACIFTFGQGGDQPQHY. CDR3 bases: TGTGCCTGCATATTCACCTTCGGACAGGGAGGCGATCAGCCCCAGCATTAT.

Concerning this clonotype: With a much larger clone just one base away, this may be a read error. This CDR3 fails to terminate in the conserved phenylalanine or tryptophan, so it likely reflects a read error. The rearrangement uses TRBV10-2 and TRBJ2-7, with D hard to call. The CDR3 sequence is 12 residues long. Trimming shortened V by 3 bases and J by 5 bases, and 8 bases separated the two germline ends. Per germline, CDR1 WSHSY and CDR2 SAAADI. Here the CDR3 DNA reads TGCGCCAGCAGTGATGACAACCACGAGCAGTACTTA. It translates to CASSDDNHEQYL.